This TCR beta chain was documented in a study of beta chain features in type 1 diabetes. Overall study context: All samples together contributed around 100,000,000 sorted cells for examination.

Since all of the isolated RNA was reverse transcribed, expressed TCRB transcripts were what got sequenced. Here immunoSEQ multiplex PCR was the method, and the copy in TCRdb shows in-frame clones only, minus some. This table has a few hundred thousand clones, about 20% appearing once. The CDR3 runs to 15 residues. V lost 0 bases, J lost 1 base, and 3 bases stayed unmatched. Germline CDR1 reads GTSNPN; CDR2 reads SVGIG (reference sequence). Overall study findings and caveats: In the patient group, naive, central memory and Treg TCRB repertoires seemed more alike than in the healthy donor group. A definitive answer on HLA type influencing TCRB rearrangement was not reached here.

This clone appeared a few times. Its target is not known. V and J are TRBV30 and TRBJ2-3, with 8 bases matching TRBD1. The receptor was derived from a young woman in good health. The sequencing sample was made of naive CD4+ T cells from blood. DNA of the CDR3: TGTGCCTGGAGTGTACTGACAGGGGGCACAGATACGCAGTATTTT. The encoded protein is CAWSVLTGGTDTQYF.